These T cell receptor beta chains were read from a single sample in a study of blood T cells in healthy people across ages. TCRdb analysed the 5' RACE reads with MiXCR anew, one entry per CDR3 protein. Among 1,800,000 or so distinct CDR3 sequences, about 39% were seen once, and the ten largest hold 23%. Sequenced: blood. The receptors stem from a human donor in good health. CDR3s include the opening cysteine and the closing phenylalanine or tryptophan. A D gene is named only where the DNA matches it firmly. Expanded clones get a size class; other rows say once, few or many, or leave the size out.

TRBV13	TRBD2	TRBJ2-1	NA	TGTGCCAGCAGCCCTTCTAGCGGGGGGCAGAGCTACAATGAGCAGTTCTTC	CASSPSSGGQSYNEQFF
TRBV7-2	TRBD1	TRBJ1-1	NA	TGTGCCAGCAGCTTAGGGACAGGGATGCGAGGGGCTTTCTTT	CASSLGTGMRGAFF
TRBV2	NA	TRBJ2-4	NA	TGTGCCAGCAGTGGGGGGGAGTGGGCCAAAAACATTCAGTACTTC	CASSGGEWAKNIQYF
TRBV20-1	NA	TRBJ2-7	NA	TGCAGTGCTTCCCAATATCGCACGGACGAGCAGTACTTC	CSASQYRTDEQYF
TRBV7-2	NA	TRBJ1-5	NA	TGTGCCAGCAGGTGGGTTTTCGGAAATCAGCCCCAGCATTTT	CASRWVFGNQPQHF
TRBV3-1	TRBD1	TRBJ1-1	NA	TGTGCCAGCACCCAGGGGGCGCGTAGGGCTTTCTTT	CASTQGARRAFF
TRBV20-1	NA	TRBJ2-1	few	TGCAGTGCTCGCTTGGGGACACTCTACAATGAGCAGTTCTTC	CSARLGTLYNEQFF
TRBV19	TRBD2	TRBJ2-2	NA	TGTGCCAGTACTATCGGGGGGGGTAACACCGGGGAGCTGTTTTTT	CASTIGGGNTGELFF
TRBV15	NA	TRBJ2-7	few	TGTGCCACCAGCAGAGACGACGGGGCGGCGGACGAGCAGTACTTC	CATSRDDGAADEQYF
TRBV5-1	NA	TRBJ2-2	NA	TGCGCCAGCAGCATCTCGGGGGGCCACACCGGGGAGCTGTTTTTT	CASSISGGHTGELFF
TRBV4-2	NA	TRBJ1-1	NA	TGTGCCAGCAGCCAGCCACTTAGGATCGAGGGGACTGAAGCTTTCTTT	CASSQPLRIEGTEAFF
TRBV3-1	TRBD1	TRBJ1-5	NA	TGTGCCAGCAGCCAAGGGGACAGGGGGGCTCAGCCCCAGCATTTT	CASSQGDRGAQPQHF
TRBV20-1	NA	TRBJ2-5	NA	TGCAGTGCTAGATCTGGGCGGGAGACCCAGTACTTC	CSARSGRETQYF
TRBV28	NA	TRBJ1-2	NA	TGTGCCAGCTACTTCTCCGGGACATCTAACTATGGCTACACCTTC	CASYFSGTSNYGYTF
TRBV7-3	TRBD1	TRBJ1-2	few	TGTGCCAGCAGCTTAACGCCGACCACAGGGGGCGGGGGCTACACCTTC	CASSLTPTTGGGGYTF
TRBV5-1	NA	TRBJ2-3	few	TGCGCCAGCAGCTTGTATCTCAGTCCTAGCACAGATACGCAGTATTTT	CASSLYLSPSTDTQYF
TRBV6-5	NA	TRBJ2-5	NA	TGTGCCAGCAGATCAGTGGTGGGAAGTAAAGAGACCCAGTACTTC	CASRSVVGSKETQYF
TRBV7-3	NA	TRBJ2-7	few	TGTGCCAGCAGCTTAACGGGCGCAGAGTTCTACGAGCAGTACTTC	CASSLTGAEFYEQYF
TRBV7-2	NA	TRBJ2-3	few	TGTGCCAGCAGCTTCGCCCTAGGAGGGGCAGGAGGCACAGATACGCAGTATTTT	CASSFALGGAGGTDTQYF
TRBV20-1	NA	TRBJ1-5	once	TGCAGTGCTAGTTGGCAGGGGTGGCAGCCCCAGCATTTT	CSASWQGWQPQHF
TRBV10-3	TRBD1	TRBJ1-1	few	TGTGCCATAACTCAAGGACAGGGACACACTGAAGCTTTCTTT	CAITQGQGHTEAFF
TRBV7-2	NA	TRBJ2-7	NA	TGTGCCAGCAGCTTTCTAGACGAAGCCTACGAGCAGTACTTC	CASSFLDEAYEQYF
TRBV4-3	NA	TRBJ2-3	few	TGCGCCAGCAGCCACGACCGCGACGGTGGCACAGATACGCAGTATTTT	CASSHDRDGGTDTQYF
TRBV4-1	TRBD1	TRBJ1-1	NA	TGCGCCAGCAGCCTGAGGGACAGCATGAACACTGAAGCTTTCTTT	CASSLRDSMNTEAFF
TRBV15	NA	TRBJ1-3	NA	TGTGCCACCAGCCAGGCATCGGGAAGAAACACCATATATTTT	CATSQASGRNTIYF
TRBV4-3	NA	TRBJ1-5	few	TGCGCCAGCAGCCAAGAATTTAAGGACCAGCCCCAGCATTTT	CASSQEFKDQPQHF
TRBV28	NA	TRBJ1-2	NA	TGTGCCAGCAGCCTAATCCGGGCCCTCCAGGGGTACACCTTC	CASSLIRALQGYTF
TRBV11-2	NA	TRBJ1-1	NA	TGTGCCAACTCCATTTGGGAATTACGGGGGAGGAACACTGAAGCTTTCTTT	CANSIWELRGRNTEAFF
TRBV6-5	TRBD2	TRBJ2-1	NA	TGTGCCAGCAGTTATTTACTAGCGGGGTCGAATGAGCAGTTCTTC	CASSYLLAGSNEQFF
TRBV5-1	NA	TRBJ2-3	NA	TGCGCCAGCAGCGAGGGGACCACAGATACGCAGTATTTT	CASSEGTTDTQYF
TRBV7-9	NA	TRBJ2-4	many	TGTGCCAGCAGCTCAACCGGGACAAAGTACTTC	CASSSTGTKYF
TRBV7-9	NA	TRBJ2-1	few	TGTGCCAGCAGCCACGTCCACGGTACAACTGAGCAGTTCTTC	CASSHVHGTTEQFF
TRBV4-3	NA	TRBJ1-2	NA	TGCGCCAGCAATTCACTAGGGGGTTCGGACTATGGCTACACCTTC	CASNSLGGSDYGYTF
TRBV6-6	NA	TRBJ1-2	few	TGTGCCAGCAGTTACGGTGAACTCTATGGCTACACCTTC	CASSYGELYGYTF
TRBV7-8	NA	TRBJ2-6	few	TGTGCCAGCAGCTTAGTCGTCGGTAGCTCTGGGGCCAACGTCCTGACTTTC	CASSLVVGSSGANVLTF
TRBV10-3	TRBD2	TRBJ2-7	NA	TGTGCCATCAGTGTAGCGGGAAGGGGCGCGCCTGGCGAGCAGTACTTC	CAISVAGRGAPGEQYF
TRBV6-6	NA	TRBJ1-2	once	TGTGCCGGTCAGGGAGGGGACTATGGCTACACCTTC	CAGQGGDYGYTF
TRBV25-1	NA	TRBJ1-2	few	TGTGCCAGCAGTGAACTAATCCCGGACGTAGGCTATGGCTACACCTTC	CASSELIPDVGYGYTF
TRBV10-3	NA	TRBJ2-7	few	TGTGCCATCAGGGGGGCATTAAGCTCCTACGAGCAGTACTTC	CAIRGALSSYEQYF
TRBV20-1	NA	TRBJ1-1	NA	TGCAGTGCCGCCACCGGTACTATGAACACTGAAGCTTTCTTT	CSAATGTMNTEAFF
TRBV9	NA	TRBJ2-3	few	TGTGCCAGCAGCGTAGATGGCGGAGCTAGCACAGATACGCAGTATTTT	CASSVDGGASTDTQYF
TRBV28	TRBD1	TRBJ2-3	NA	TGTGCCAGCAGTTTGACAGGGTTATTCAGAGATACGCAGTATTTT	CASSLTGLFRDTQYF
TRBV30	TRBD1	TRBJ2-1	NA	TGTGCCTGGACCACAGGGGGGCACAATGAGCAGTTCTTC	CAWTTGGHNEQFF
TRBV25-1	NA	TRBJ2-3	NA	TGTGCCAGCAGTGAGTTTGGTCAGGGCCATCTCACAGATACGCAGTATTTT	CASSEFGQGHLTDTQYF
TRBV2	NA	TRBJ2-5	few	TGTGCCAGCAGTGAGAGACAGCCCATACGCAAGCAGTACTTC	CASSERQPIRKQYF
TRBV28	NA	TRBJ2-4	NA	TGTGCCAGCAGTTTAGCGTGGAAACTAGCCAAAAACATTCAGTACTTC	CASSLAWKLAKNIQYF
TRBV24-1	NA	TRBJ2-5	NA	TGTGCCACCAGTGATTTGTGGCGCCCAGGACCAGAGACCCAGTACTTC	CATSDLWRPGPETQYF
TRBV20-1	NA	TRBJ2-7	few	TGCAGTGCTAGAGCTCGGGCAACCTACGAGCAGTACTTC	CSARARATYEQYF